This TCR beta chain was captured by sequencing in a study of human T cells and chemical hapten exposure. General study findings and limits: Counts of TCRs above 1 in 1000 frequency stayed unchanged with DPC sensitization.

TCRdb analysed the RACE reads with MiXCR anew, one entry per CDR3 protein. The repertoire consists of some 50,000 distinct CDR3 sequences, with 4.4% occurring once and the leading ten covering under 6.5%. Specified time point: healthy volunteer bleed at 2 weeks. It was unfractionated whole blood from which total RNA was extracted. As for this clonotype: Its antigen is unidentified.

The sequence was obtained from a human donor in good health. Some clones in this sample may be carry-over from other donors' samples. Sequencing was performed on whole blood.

CDR3 sequence: CASSLASSDTQYF. CDR3 coding DNA: TGTGCCAGCAGCTTAGCGAGCTCAGATACGCAGTATTTT. The genes are TRBV7-8 and TRBJ2-3, with D uncertain. Deletions cut 0 bases from V and 4 bases from J, with 5 bases between. Germline values: CDR1 SGHVS, CDR2 FQNEAQ. CDR3 length: 13 residues.